This is a list of T cell receptor beta chains from one sample in a study of PD-L1 blockade in urothelial cancer. Sequenced by immunoSEQ multiplex PCR; TCRdb stores in-frame clones only, minus some. This table holds about 80,000 clones, around four fifths found once. Sequences were derived from PBMCs, sampled around atezolizumab (anti-PD-L1) treatment. The source is a man between 35 and 55 years old with urothelial cancer. Each CDR3 is given with its conserved first and last residue. Each record gives: CDR3 DNA, CDR3 protein, V gene, J gene, D gene, CDR3 length, clone size. The D gene is left open where the match is weak. Where a row states a size, it is once, few, many or the class of an expanded clone; other rows omit it.

TGTGCCAGCGGAATCCAACTAGCGGGAGGGCTTCACCAAGAGACCCAGTACTTC	CASGIQLAGGLHQETQYF	TRBV21-1	TRBJ2-5	NA	18	NA
TGCGCCAGCAGCCAAGACAGGGGAAGCAATCAGCCCCAGCATTTT	CASSQDRGSNQPQHF	TRBV4-3	TRBJ1-5	NA	15	NA
TGTGCCATCAGTGAGTCAGCCACTCTAGCGGACACAGATACGCAGTATTTT	CAISESATLADTDTQYF	TRBV10-3	TRBJ2-3	TRBD2	17	NA
TGTGCCAGCAGTGTGTCGGGGACAGGGCCCGAAGCTTTCTTT	CASSVSGTGPEAFF	TRBV28	TRBJ1-1	TRBD1	14	NA
TGTGCCAGTAGTATGATTGAGCCCACCGGGGAGCTGTTTTTT	CASSMIEPTGELFF	TRBV19	TRBJ2-2	NA	14	NA
TGTGCCAGCAGTTTAAAGGGGGCGGGATCCGCTAACTATGGCTACACCTTC	CASSLKGAGSANYGYTF	TRBV28	TRBJ1-2	TRBD1	17	NA
TGTGCCTGGAATAAACGACAGGGGACTGATCAGCCCCAGCATTTT	CAWNKRQGTDQPQHF	TRBV30	TRBJ1-5	TRBD1	15	NA
TGTGCCAGCAGCCCCAATGCGAATGGTCAATCCGGTGAGCAGTTCTTC	CASSPNANGQSGEQFF	TRBV9	TRBJ2-1	NA	16	NA
TGTGCCAGCAGTGCCCGGGGGGCCTACGAGCAGTACTTC	CASSARGAYEQYF	TRBV2	TRBJ2-7	TRBD2	13	NA
TGTGCCAGCAGCTTGCAGGGTTCCCCTAATGAAAAACTGTTTTTT	CASSLQGSPNEKLFF	TRBV11-3	TRBJ1-4	NA	15	NA
TGTGCCAGCAGATCCCTGGGGGCCGCTTGGGAAAAACTGTTTTTT	CASRSLGAAWEKLFF	TRBV27	TRBJ1-4	NA	15	NA
TGTGCCAGCAGTACTAAGGGGCGGGGGAGCAATCAGCCCCAGCATTTT	CASSTKGRGSNQPQHF	TRBV27	TRBJ1-5	NA	16	NA
TGTGCCAGCAGCTCGTCTAGAACCGGCTCCTACAATGAGCAGTTCTTC	CASSSSRTGSYNEQFF	TRBV5-4	TRBJ2-1	NA	16	NA
TGTGCCAGCGGGTTCGGAGGGGCTAATGAAAAACTGTTTTTT	CASGFGGANEKLFF	TRBV28	TRBJ1-4	NA	14	NA
TGTGCCAGCAGCTTGGGCACAACCTACGAGCAGTACTTC	CASSLGTTYEQYF	TRBV7-9	TRBJ2-7	NA	13	NA
TGTGCCAGCAGCTTGGCAGGGGGTAGGGAGACCCAGTACTTC	CASSLAGGRETQYF	TRBV5-7	TRBJ2-5	TRBD1	14	NA
TGTGCTAGTGGGTTGGGGAGGCAGGGGAGAGAGACCCAGTACTTC	CASGLGRQGRETQYF	TRBV12-5	TRBJ2-5	NA	15	NA
TGTGCCAGCTCAAAAGGACAGGGCGGGGAGACCCAGTACTTC	CASSKGQGGETQYF	TRBV18	TRBJ2-5	TRBD1	14	NA
TGTGCCAGCAGAGCACAGGGGCCCTCCTCCTACGAGCAGTACTTC	CASRAQGPSSYEQYF	TRBV6-5	TRBJ2-7	TRBD1	15	NA
TGTGCCTGGGCCGGGAGTAGCAATCAGCCCCAGCATTTT	CAWAGSSNQPQHF	TRBV30	TRBJ1-5	NA	13	NA
TGTGCCAGTAGTACAGGGTACGAGCAGTACTTC	CASSTGYEQYF	TRBV19	TRBJ2-7	NA	11	few
TGTGCCAGCTCACAATCCTACTCGACAGGGGAGAATGAGCAGTTCTTC	CASSQSYSTGENEQFF	TRBV18	TRBJ2-1	TRBD1	16	few
TGTGCCAGCAGTCAAAGACAGACCGGGGAGCTGTTTTTT	CASSQRQTGELFF	TRBV5-8	TRBJ2-2	NA	13	NA
TGTGCCAGCAGCGTTATACAGGGAAACACTGAAGCTTTCTTT	CASSVIQGNTEAFF	TRBV9	TRBJ1-1	NA	14	once
TGTGCCAGCAGTCCCAACAGGGGCCTTAATGAAAAACTGTTTTTT	CASSPNRGLNEKLFF	TRBV27	TRBJ1-4	TRBD1	15	NA
TGTGCCAGCAGGGTAGCGGGAGGGCCTGAGACCCAGTACTTC	CASRVAGGPETQYF	TRBV6-4	TRBJ2-5	TRBD2	14	NA
TGTGCCAGCAGCTCGCTGTCGCGTGGGAGGGACAGGACACATGGCTACACCTTC	CASSSLSRGRDRTHGYTF	TRBV11-2	TRBJ1-2	TRBD1	18	NA
TGTGCCAGCAGCCCCTGGGCCCGGGAGCAGTACTTC	CASSPWAREQYF	TRBV7-8	TRBJ2-7	NA	12	once
TGCGCCAGCAGTGAAGTGGTGGTCAGTGAGCAGTTCTTC	CASSEVVVSEQFF	TRBV10-2	TRBJ2-1	NA	13	NA
TGTGCCAGTAGTGTAGTCTTGGACTTCTATGGCTACACCTTC	CASSVVLDFYGYTF	TRBV19	TRBJ1-2	NA	14	NA
TGTGCCAGCAGCAAACAATGGGACTTGAACACTGAAGCTTTCTTT	CASSKQWDLNTEAFF	TRBV21-1	TRBJ1-1	NA	15	NA
TGTGCCAGTAGCCCCTCTAGCGGAGCCTACGAGCAGTACTTC	CASSPSSGAYEQYF	TRBV19	TRBJ2-7	TRBD2	14	NA
TGTGCCAGCAGCTTGGTGGGGACAGGCCTTCCCACTGAAGCTTTCTTT	CASSLVGTGLPTEAFF	TRBV5-5	TRBJ1-1	TRBD1	16	NA
TGCAGCGTATGGGGCGGGACAGGGACAGATACGCAGTATTTT	CSVWGGTGTDTQYF	TRBV29-1	TRBJ2-3	TRBD1	14	NA
TGTGCCAGCAGCAGTAGGTATAGCGCCCAAGAGACCCAGTACTTC	CASSSRYSAQETQYF	TRBV9	TRBJ2-5	NA	15	once
TGTGCCAGCTCCCAGGACAGGAGCTCCTACGAGCAGTACTTC	CASSQDRSSYEQYF	TRBV18	TRBJ2-7	TRBD1	14	NA
TGTGCCAGCAGATCGGGACTAGCCACCCAGTACTTC	CASRSGLATQYF	TRBV27	TRBJ2-5	TRBD2	12	NA
TGTGCCAGCAGCTTTTTAGTAAGCGAGCAGTACTTC	CASSFLVSEQYF	TRBV5-5	TRBJ2-7	NA	12	NA
TGCGCCAGCAGCCAAGATCCACAGGCCTCCGGGTATGGCTACACCTTC	CASSQDPQASGYGYTF	TRBV4-3	TRBJ1-2	NA	16	NA
TGTGCCAGCTCACCACTGGGGAGACAAACTCCGAACACCGGGGAGCTGTTTTTT	CASSPLGRQTPNTGELFF	TRBV18	TRBJ2-2	NA	18	NA
TGTGCCAGCAGCTTAGTTCAGGGCACAGATACGCAGTATTTT	CASSLVQGTDTQYF	TRBV11-2	TRBJ2-3	NA	14	NA
TGTGCCAGCAGAGGGACTGGTGGAGACTATGGCTACACCTTC	CASRGTGGDYGYTF	TRBV14	TRBJ1-2	NA	14	NA
TGTGCCAGCAGCGAGCCAGTGCGGCCCTACGAGCAGTACTTC	CASSEPVRPYEQYF	TRBV7-9	TRBJ2-7	NA	14	NA
TGCGCCAGCAGCTGGGGACAGGGGGTCTACGAGCAGTACTTC	CASSWGQGVYEQYF	TRBV5-1	TRBJ2-7	TRBD1	14	NA
TGTGCCAGCAGACCCCGGGACACCTCCTACAATGAGCAGTTCTTC	CASRPRDTSYNEQFF	TRBV6-4	TRBJ2-1	NA	15	NA